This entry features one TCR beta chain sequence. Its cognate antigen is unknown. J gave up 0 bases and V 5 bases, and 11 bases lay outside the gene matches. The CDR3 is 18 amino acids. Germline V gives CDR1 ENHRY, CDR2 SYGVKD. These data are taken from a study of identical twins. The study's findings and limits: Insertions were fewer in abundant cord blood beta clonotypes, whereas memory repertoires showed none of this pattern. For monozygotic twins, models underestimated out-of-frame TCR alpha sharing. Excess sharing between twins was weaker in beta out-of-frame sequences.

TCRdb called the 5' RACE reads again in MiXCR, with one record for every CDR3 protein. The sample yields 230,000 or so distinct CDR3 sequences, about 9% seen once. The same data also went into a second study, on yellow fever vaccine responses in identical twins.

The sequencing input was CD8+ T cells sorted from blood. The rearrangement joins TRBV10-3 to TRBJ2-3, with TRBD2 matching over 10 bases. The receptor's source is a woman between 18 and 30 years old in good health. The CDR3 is CAISLTASGGTSTDTQYF. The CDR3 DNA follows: TGTGCCATCAGTTTAACGGCTAGCGGGGGCACTAGCACAGATACGCAGTATTTT.